A selection of T cell receptor beta chains follows, all from one sample in a study of OX40 agonist ivuxolimab in advanced cancers. Profiling relied on immunoSEQ multiplex PCR, and the TCRdb table lists in-frame clones only, not all of them. The sample has tens of thousands of clones, 80% to 85% seen once. This specimen was CD4+ or CD8+ T cells sorted from blood, taken in a trial of the OX40 agonist ivuxolimab. These receptors were taken from an adult with an advanced solid tumor such as melanoma, head and neck, liver or kidney cancer. Both conserved end residues are part of each CDR3. The D gene is left open where the match is weak. Clone size is not always given. Where it is, it says once, few, many or a class for expanded clones.

D gene	clone size	V gene	J gene	CDR3 protein	CDR3 DNA
-	-	TRBV7-2	TRBJ2-1	CASSLESTSGEQFF	TGTGCCAGCAGCTTAGAAAGCACCTCGGGGGAGCAGTTCTTC
-	-	TRBV15	TRBJ1-6	CATSPRGSDSPLHF	TGTGCCACCAGCCCTAGGGGGTCTGATTCACCCCTCCACTTT
TRBD2	-	TRBV20-1	TRBJ2-5	CSATGTSPQYF	TGCAGTGCCACCGGGACTAGTCCTCAGTACTTC
TRBD2	-	TRBV7-1	TRBJ2-2	CASSSQTSGRFLTGELFF	TGTGCCAGCAGCTCACAGACTAGCGGGAGGTTTTTAACCGGGGAGCTGTTTTTT
-	few	TRBV5-8	TRBJ1-6	CASSPIPQGFNSPLHF	TGTGCCAGCAGTCCCATTCCTCAGGGGTTTAATTCACCCCTCCACTTT
TRBD1	-	TRBV25-1	TRBJ2-7	CASSDLGQDNYEQYF	TGTGCCAGCAGTGACTTGGGACAGGACAACTACGAGCAGTACTTC
-	once	TRBV7-9	TRBJ1-3	CASSWAGQPGNTIYF	TGTGCCAGCAGCTGGGCAGGGCAGCCTGGAAACACCATATATTTT
-	few	TRBV15	TRBJ2-7	CATSRRGGEPIYEQYF	TGTGCCACCAGCCGGAGAGGAGGGGAGCCCATCTACGAGCAGTACTTC
-	-	TRBV19	TRBJ1-6	CASSINLISPLHF	TGTGCCAGTAGTATAAATTTAATTTCACCCCTCCACTTT
TRBD1	-	TRBV28	TRBJ2-7	CAARGDSSYEQYF	TGTGCCGCGAGAGGGGACAGTTCCTACGAGCAGTACTTC
TRBD1	-	TRBV28	TRBJ2-7	CASRPGQVTYEQYF	TGTGCCAGCAGACCCGGACAGGTCACCTACGAGCAGTACTTC
-	-	TRBV30	TRBJ2-6	CAWSETTLGANVLTF	TGTGCCTGGAGTGAGACCACTCTGGGGGCCAACGTCCTGACTTTC